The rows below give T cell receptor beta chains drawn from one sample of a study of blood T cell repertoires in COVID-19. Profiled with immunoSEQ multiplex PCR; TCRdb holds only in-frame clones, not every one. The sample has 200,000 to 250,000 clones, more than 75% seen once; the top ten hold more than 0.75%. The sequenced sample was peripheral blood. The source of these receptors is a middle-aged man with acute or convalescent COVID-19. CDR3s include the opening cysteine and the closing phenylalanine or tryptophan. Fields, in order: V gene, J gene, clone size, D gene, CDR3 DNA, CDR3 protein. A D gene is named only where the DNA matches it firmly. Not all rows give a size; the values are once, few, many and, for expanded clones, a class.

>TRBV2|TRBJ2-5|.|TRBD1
TGTGCCAGCAGTAGGGACAGGCAAGAGACCCAGTACTTC
CASSRDRQETQYF
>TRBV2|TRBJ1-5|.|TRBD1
TGTGCCAGCAGTGAGGACAGGGGATTTCAGCCCCAGCATTTT
CASSEDRGFQPQHF
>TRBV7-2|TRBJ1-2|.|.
TGTGCCAGCAGCTTGTCGGGGGGAGGATATGGCTACACCTTC
CASSLSGGGYGYTF
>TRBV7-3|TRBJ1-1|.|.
TGTGCCAGCAGCTTAAGGGGGAGGACTGAAGCTTTCTTT
CASSLRGRTEAFF
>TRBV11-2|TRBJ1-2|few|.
TGTGCCAGCAGCTTAGATATAATGCGGGGTCGGATATATGGCTACACCTTC
CASSLDIMRGRIYGYTF
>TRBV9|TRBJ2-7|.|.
TGTGCCAGCAGCGTAAACGTACAGGGCACCTACGAGCAGTACTTC
CASSVNVQGTYEQYF
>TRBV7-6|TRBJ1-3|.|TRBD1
TGTGCCAGCAGCCCTAGCACTCCCGGGACAGGGGCCGACTCTGGAAACACCATATATTTT
CASSPSTPGTGADSGNTIYF
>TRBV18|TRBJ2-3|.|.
TGTGCCAGCTCATCCCTCACAGATACGCAGTATTTT
CASSSLTDTQYF
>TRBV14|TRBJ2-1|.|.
TGTGCCAGCAGCCGGGTAACAGTCGGTGAGCAGTTCTTC
CASSRVTVGEQFF
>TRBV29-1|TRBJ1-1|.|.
TGCAGCGCATTAGACGGGGACACTGAAGCTTTCTTT
CSALDGDTEAFF
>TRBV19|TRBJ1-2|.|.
TGTGCCAGTAGTATAAGGGCCCAGGGCACTAACTATGGCTACACCTTC
CASSIRAQGTNYGYTF
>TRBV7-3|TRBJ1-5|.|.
TGTGCCAGCAGCTTAAGTCAGAATCAGCCCCAGCATTTT
CASSLSQNQPQHF
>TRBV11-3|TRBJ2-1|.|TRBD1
TGTGCCAGCAGCTCGGGACAGGGCGATGAGCAGTTCTTC
CASSSGQGDEQFF
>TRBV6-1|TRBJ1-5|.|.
TGTGCCAGCAGTGAAGCTCCAGGGGAGAACAGTCAGCCCCAGCATTTT
CASSEAPGENSQPQHF
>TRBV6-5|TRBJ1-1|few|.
TGTGCCAGCTCTCCCAGGGAGGGGACTGAAGCTTTCTTT
CASSPREGTEAFF
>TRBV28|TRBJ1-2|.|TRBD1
TGTGCCAGCAGTTTACTCGGGACAGGGGGATCCTATGGCTACACCTTC
CASSLLGTGGSYGYTF
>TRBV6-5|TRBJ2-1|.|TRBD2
TGTGCCAGCAGCCAAGGGACTAGCGGAAACAATGAGCAGTTCTTC
CASSQGTSGNNEQFF
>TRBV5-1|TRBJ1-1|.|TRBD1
TGCGCCAGCAGCTACCCCACTGACAGGGCCGATAAGAACACTGAAGCTTTCTTT
CASSYPTDRADKNTEAFF
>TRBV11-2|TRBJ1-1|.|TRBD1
TGTGCCAGCAGCTATAACAGGGGGCAGGGTGAAGCTTTCTTT
CASSYNRGQGEAFF
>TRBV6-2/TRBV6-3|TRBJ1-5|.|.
TGTGCCAGCAGTTCCTCTGGGAGGGTCAATCAGCCCCAGCATTTT
CASSSSGRVNQPQHF
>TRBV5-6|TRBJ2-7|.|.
TGTGCCAGCAGTACGGGATCCTACGAGCAGTACTTC
CASSTGSYEQYF
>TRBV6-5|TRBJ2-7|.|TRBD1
TGTGCCAGCAGACCGCCGGACAGGGGAAGCTACGAGCAGTACTTC
CASRPPDRGSYEQYF
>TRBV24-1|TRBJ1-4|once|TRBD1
TGTGCCACCAGTGATTTAAAGGACAGGGGAGGCGAAAAACTGTTTTTT
CATSDLKDRGGEKLFF
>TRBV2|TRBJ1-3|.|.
TGTGCCAGCAGTGTGCAGTCTGAAGGAAACACCATATATTTT
CASSVQSEGNTIYF